This T cell receptor beta chain was sequenced in a study of long-term antiretroviral therapy in people with HIV (dated 2022 in TCRdb). In terms of the full investigation: Collection of the earliest samples took place about a decade ahead of the 2015 WHO recommendation for immediate ART, at a time when ART was typically delayed until CD4 counts fell. Whether ART initiation and durable HIV suppression were associated with changes in peripheral blood TRB repertoire composition and diversity was tested in a retrospective serial study. From 25 to 30 adults with confirmed HIV infection, the cohort provided 150 to 200 cryopreserved PBMC samples, gathered serially across a mean of approximately six years (range 1-12). Eleven of the 30 participants with HIV were female. No cross-contamination during QIAcube processing was shown when test extractions of a monoclonal T-cell line were performed alongside approximately 32 polyclonal samples.

Summary of the overall study and its limitations: Inferences about post-ART repertoire changes are limited because no data were available on ART adherence, viral resistance or therapy changes. The samples were dated from about 2004 to 2017, and the ART regimens that were used may be less effective than current ART regimens. ART initiation was associated with a significant increase in TRB diversity, but diversity stayed significantly below transplant donor controls even after long-term ART. Expanded TRB clones identified before ART initiation dominated the repertoire across all time points, though the dominance fluctuated and decreased in many PLHIV after ART. Owing to limited PBMC availability, only the TCR beta chain was sequenced, without alpha chain pairing. Narrower CDR3 length ranges were observed in HIV repertoires than in controls, and an antigen-experienced repertoire with only a slight naive shift after ART was suggested by the network structure. Because cell numbers in pre-ART samples were limited, unsorted PBMC were profiled instead of sorted CD4+ and CD8+ T cells.

The immunoSEQ hsTCRB v3.0 assay was used at survey level resolution to sequence the TRB variable region. A depth of about 35,000-50,000 T-cell genomes per sample was targeted for TRB sequencing. An Illumina MiSeq with a v3 150-cycle kit was used to sequence the pooled TRB libraries. From the authors' description of their analysis: Repertoire analysis was performed in R inside a reproducible Nextflow workflow that covered QC, data transformation and analysis. LymphoSeq2, an R package for exploring AIRR-Seq data, was used to implement custom analyses. Several samples that produced fewer than 5000 total TRB sequences were removed, so approximately 190 HIV repertoires were analyzed. Among the 188 retained HIV repertoires, 55 to 65 were collected before ART initiation and roughly 130 were collected after ART initiation. Repertoires were downsampled to 5000 TRB nucleotide sequences, and summary statistics were averaged over 100 downsampling iterations. TRB sequences were retained for analysis only if CDR3 regions of at least seven amino acids were present. Diversity was assessed using a clonality score derived from Shannon entropy and using the Gini coefficient. In the repertoire networks, any two of the top 5000 CDR3 amino acid sequences were linked whenever the two sequences differed by an edit distance of one. For TRB CDR3 amino acid sequences, GLIPH2 was used to predict antigen specificity groups and MHC restriction. CDR3 amino acid sequences were matched against VDJdb and McPAS-TCR to flag known CMV, EBV, HIV or tissue antigen associations. Pre-ART, post-ART and control groups were compared with Wilcoxon signed-rank tests and Holm-Bonferroni correction. TCRdb obtained this table from immuneACCESS and retained in-frame rearrangements with V and J assigned. These tables miss some clones; where compared with another copy, unresolved V genes account for less than half of the shortfall, and the remainder is unexplained. The V and J calls and clone size were taken over from that table, and D and trimming were inferred from the DNA. The sample table contains under 30,000 clones; only one count was recorded for over 75% of them. 8.4% of the sample goes to the ten largest clones.

To be included, a participant needed at least one PBMC sample from before ART initiation plus at least two post-ART samples. Treatment was received in the United States of America by all participants with HIV. Before DNA extraction, cryopreserved samples of roughly 0.95-10 million PBMC were thawed and washed. At the time of the earliest PBMC sample for each participant with HIV, ages ranged from roughly 23 to 55 years. Per participant, PBMC samples came from 1-4 timepoints prior to ART initiation and 2-8 timepoints following ART initiation, for a median of 7 samples. For every participant, serial HIV viral load, CD4+ T-cell count, ART history and demographic data were obtained. Genomic DNA was extracted from unsorted PBMC with a Qiagen kit on a QIAcube, with processing performed in batches of 12 samples. The cysteine opens and the phenylalanine closes a CDR3 of 19 amino acids. The DNA shown is the 57-base CDR3, in frame from base 1. V is shortened by 3 bases, J by 4 bases, and the region joining them spans 27 bases. The germline V gene yields SGHVS for CDR1 and FQNEAQ for CDR2.

On this clone: The clone's antigen remains unknown. Qualities for individual bases were not recorded, and no much larger clone is one base off.

The sample in question was unsorted PBMCs, obtained 3 years after starting antiretroviral therapy. The sequence came from a man between 35 and 55 years old with HIV. The V and J segments used are TRBV7-8 and TRBJ1-1; the D gene lacks a confident call. The CDR3 amino acid sequence is: CASSFTNTPMWGAVTEAFF. The DNA sequence reads TGTGCCAGCAGCTTCACAAATACCCCAATGTGGGGAGCGGTCACTGAAGCTTTCTTT.